The rows below give T cell receptor beta chains drawn from one sample of a study of cytomegalovirus exposure and HLA in healthy donors. Assay used: immunoSEQ multiplex PCR; TCRdb lists only in-frame clones, some missing. The sample consists of over 85,000 clones, roughly three quarters of them appearing once. Sequenced: PBMCs. These receptor sequences come from a male donor in good health and CMV-seropositive. Both conserved end residues are part of each CDR3. Fields, in order: D gene, J gene, V gene, clone size, CDR3 protein, CDR3 DNA. D genes are given only for firm matches. The size field is filled for only some rows; it gives once, few, many or a size class.

d_call: .
j_call: TRBJ2-1
v_call: TRBV11-3
clone_size: .
cdr3_aa: CASSLDGYYNEQFF
cdr3_nt: TGTGCCAGCAGCTTAGACGGGTACTACAATGAGCAGTTCTTC

d_call: TRBD1
j_call: TRBJ1-5
v_call: TRBV29-1
clone_size: .
cdr3_aa: CSVRQGDQPQHF
cdr3_nt: TGCAGCGTAAGACAGGGAGATCAGCCCCAGCATTTT

d_call: TRBD1
j_call: TRBJ2-7
v_call: TRBV28
clone_size: .
cdr3_aa: CASSWDRPSYEQYF
cdr3_nt: TGTGCCAGCAGTTGGGACAGGCCCTCCTACGAGCAGTACTTC

d_call: .
j_call: TRBJ2-7
v_call: TRBV10-3
clone_size: .
cdr3_aa: CAISEGGSGGRGVYEQYF
cdr3_nt: TGTGCCATCAGTGAAGGTGGTAGCGGAGGGAGAGGAGTCTACGAGCAGTACTTC

d_call: TRBD1
j_call: TRBJ2-2
v_call: TRBV7-9
clone_size: few
cdr3_aa: CASSRLTGMNTGELFF
cdr3_nt: TGTGCCAGCAGCCGTCTGACAGGGATGAACACCGGGGAGCTGTTTTTT

d_call: .
j_call: TRBJ2-6
v_call: TRBV10-3
clone_size: .
cdr3_aa: CATAESSGANGLTF
cdr3_nt: TGTGCCACTGCAGAGAGCTCTGGGGCCAACGGCCTGACTTTC

d_call: .
j_call: TRBJ1-1
v_call: TRBV20-1
clone_size: few
cdr3_aa: CSAYNIVEAFF
cdr3_nt: TGCAGTGCTTACAACATCGTTGAAGCTTTCTTT

d_call: TRBD1
j_call: TRBJ1-2
v_call: TRBV19
clone_size: .
cdr3_aa: CASSTQGAGGYGYTF
cdr3_nt: TGTGCCAGTAGTACACAGGGGGCAGGAGGCTATGGCTACACCTTC

d_call: TRBD1
j_call: TRBJ1-2
v_call: TRBV6-5
clone_size: few
cdr3_aa: CASSYRGNRGSYGYTF
cdr3_nt: TGTGCCAGCAGTTACCGGGGGAACAGGGGATCCTATGGCTACACCTTC

d_call: .
j_call: TRBJ1-2
v_call: TRBV28
clone_size: .
cdr3_aa: CASSPGVYGYTF
cdr3_nt: TGTGCCAGCAGCCCCGGGGTCTATGGCTACACCTTC

d_call: TRBD2
j_call: TRBJ2-5
v_call: TRBV5-6
clone_size: .
cdr3_aa: CASSFPRAGVTQYF
cdr3_nt: TGTGCCAGCAGCTTTCCTAGGGCGGGAGTGACCCAGTACTTC

d_call: .
j_call: TRBJ2-7
v_call: TRBV18
clone_size: .
cdr3_aa: CASSPQAQTYEQYF
cdr3_nt: TGTGCCAGCTCACCACAGGCACAGACCTACGAGCAGTACTTC

d_call: .
j_call: TRBJ1-4
v_call: TRBV7-9
clone_size: .
cdr3_aa: CASSFLAVATNEKLFF
cdr3_nt: TGTGCCAGCAGCTTTTTGGCGGTTGCAACTAATGAAAAACTGTTTTTT

d_call: .
j_call: TRBJ2-7
v_call: TRBV23-1
clone_size: .
cdr3_aa: CASSRRRGGTPYEQYF
cdr3_nt: TGCGCCAGCAGTCGTCGAAGGGGGGGGACCCCCTACGAGCAGTACTTC

d_call: TRBD1
j_call: TRBJ1-2
v_call: TRBV7-3
clone_size: once
cdr3_aa: CASRSGTGEAGYTF
cdr3_nt: TGTGCCAGCAGGTCCGGGACAGGGGAGGCTGGCTACACCTTC

d_call: .
j_call: TRBJ2-1
v_call: TRBV7-9
clone_size: .
cdr3_aa: CASGGVGNEQFF
cdr3_nt: TGTGCCAGCGGCGGGGTGGGGAATGAGCAGTTCTTC

d_call: .
j_call: TRBJ2-7
v_call: TRBV28
clone_size: .
cdr3_aa: CAARRFGGTDEQYF
cdr3_nt: TGTGCCGCCCGACGCTTTGGGGGGACGGACGAGCAGTACTTC

d_call: TRBD2
j_call: TRBJ2-1
v_call: TRBV15
clone_size: .
cdr3_aa: CATLGLAGGTYNEQFF
cdr3_nt: TGTGCCACCCTAGGACTAGCGGGAGGGACCTACAATGAGCAGTTCTTC

d_call: .
j_call: TRBJ1-2
v_call: TRBV19
clone_size: .
cdr3_aa: CACRRTNYGYTF
cdr3_nt: TGTGCCTGTAGGCGAACCAACTATGGCTACACCTTC

d_call: .
j_call: TRBJ1-3
v_call: TRBV7-9
clone_size: once
cdr3_aa: CASSRWGGHSGNTIYF
cdr3_nt: TGTGCCAGCAGCCGCTGGGGGGGGCATTCTGGAAACACCATATATTTT

d_call: .
j_call: TRBJ1-1
v_call: TRBV30
clone_size: .
cdr3_aa: CAWSIGGNTEAFF
cdr3_nt: TGTGCCTGGAGTATAGGAGGGAACACTGAAGCTTTCTTT

d_call: .
j_call: TRBJ2-1
v_call: TRBV5-6
clone_size: .
cdr3_aa: CASSPTRRNSYNEQFF
cdr3_nt: TGTGCCAGCAGCCCAACCCGGAGGAACTCCTACAATGAGCAGTTCTTC

d_call: TRBD2
j_call: TRBJ2-3
v_call: TRBV30
clone_size: .
cdr3_aa: CAWSHPLTSGSTDTQYF
cdr3_nt: TGTGCCTGGAGTCATCCCCTTACTAGCGGGAGTACAGATACGCAGTATTTT

d_call: TRBD1
j_call: TRBJ2-7
v_call: TRBV7-3
clone_size: few
cdr3_aa: CASSLDGQGSYEQYF
cdr3_nt: TGTGCCAGCAGCCTAGATGGACAGGGCTCCTACGAGCAGTACTTC

d_call: TRBD2
j_call: TRBJ2-5
v_call: TRBV23-1
clone_size: .
cdr3_aa: CASSQSGRLAGGGETQYF
cdr3_nt: TGCGCCAGCAGTCAATCAGGAAGACTAGCGGGAGGTGGCGAGACCCAGTACTTC

d_call: .
j_call: TRBJ2-3
v_call: TRBV29-1
clone_size: .
cdr3_aa: CSVDVKEGSDTQYF
cdr3_nt: TGCAGCGTTGATGTGAAGGAGGGTTCAGATACGCAGTATTTT

d_call: TRBD1
j_call: TRBJ1-1
v_call: TRBV4-2
clone_size: .
cdr3_aa: CASSQAPGQGVEAFF
cdr3_nt: TGTGCCAGCAGCCAAGCACCGGGACAGGGGGTTGAAGCTTTCTTT

d_call: TRBD1
j_call: TRBJ1-5
v_call: TRBV6-6
clone_size: few
cdr3_aa: CASRSGGHQPQHF
cdr3_nt: TGTGCCAGCAGGTCAGGGGGCCATCAGCCCCAGCATTTT

d_call: .
j_call: TRBJ2-1
v_call: TRBV6-6
clone_size: few
cdr3_aa: CASSYLSSYNEQFF
cdr3_nt: TGTGCCAGCAGTTACCTTAGCTCCTACAATGAGCAGTTCTTC